This T cell receptor (beta chain) comes out of a study of identifying expanded T cells in peripheral blood (dated by TCRdb to the late 2010s). At the level of the whole study: Four technical replicates, made by sequencing separate aliquots from the same pool of genomic DNA, were compared pairwise.

In its sample, this clone was seen once. The antigen it binds to is not known. No much larger clonotype is one base removed from it; base qualities were not supplied. Inclusive of the bounding cysteine and phenylalanine, the CDR3 is 15 residues long. Only CDR3 DNA remains: 45 bases, in frame from the first base. Trimming removed 3 bases from V and 7 bases from J; the gene matches leave 8 bases unexplained. The germline V gene specifies SNHLY as CDR1 and FYNNEI as CDR2. No immune events such as infections were documented for the healthy donors during the collection period. To calibrate time-dependent variance in a beta-binomial model of T-cell clone differential abundance, blood repertoires from healthy donors were used as a training cohort. The training cohort comprised approximately ten healthy donors, 3 female and 7 male. The donors were between about 25 and 65 years old, with an average age of roughly 40 years. Whole blood was collected from each healthy donor at three time points spaced approximately 2 weeks apart and obtained from a commercial supplier. For immunosequencing, genomic DNA was extracted from unsorted whole blood.

The immunoSEQ Assay, which uses bias-controlled multiplex PCR amplification of genomic DNA, was used to profile TCRbeta CDR3 regions. Per the original workflow: To quantify the absolute abundance of each unique TCRbeta CDR3 region, the sequences were collapsed and filtered. Differential abundance was tested with a binomial (Fisher-equivalent) model and with a beta-binomial model adding time-dependent variance fitted from healthy donors. Clones with fewer than 5 combined templates were removed, and a clone was called differentially abundant if the clone's Benjamini-Hochberg FDR was below 0.01. The form v = (b*log(k)+a)^2 was used to model beta-binomial variance as a function of total template count across the two samples. The clones in this table, taken by TCRdb from immuneACCESS, are in-frame only. Not every clone is retained; where verified, under half of the shortfall comes from an unresolved V gene, and the cause of the rest is unknown. V, J and clone size derive from that table, while D and trimming were established from the DNA sequence. The sample table contains about 100,000 clones; only one count was recorded for 88% of them. 14% of the sample is taken by the ten largest.

What the study reported, not specific to this receptor: Variance in clone template counts between roughly two-week samples significantly increased with total template count across all healthy donors. The binomial model flagged about 1.2 differentially abundant clones between technical replicates, compared with about 15 over around two weeks and approximately 19 over approximately four weeks. The authors expected that over much longer intervals, such as months to years, biological variance in healthy repertoires might increase even further. Across all healthy-donor time intervals, the beta-binomial model significantly cut both the number of clones called differentially abundant and the false-positive rate.

Here the chain combines TRBV2 and TRBJ2-1; 8 nucleotides in the junction match TRBD2. This receptor was obtained from a person between 18 and 70 years old in good health. The sample consisted of blood. The CDR3 region: CASSDSAGGRNEQFF. The nucleotide sequence reads TGTGCCAGCAGTGATTCGGCGGGAGGTAGGAATGAGCAGTTCTTC.